This TCR beta chain was identified during a study of long-term antiretroviral therapy in people with HIV. Study conclusions and caveats: Someone took the blood between about 2003 and 2017, maybe while older ART regimens were in use. Pre-ART expanded clones dominated the repertoire at every time point. Upon ART, diversity increased but remained lower than transplant donor controls.

This clone was observed a single time. Its antigen remains unknown. Germline-derived CDR1 and CDR2 are MGHRA and YSYEKL. This CDR3 has 14 residues. Trimming left V 4 bases short and J 4 bases short, with 14 bases between. Version v3.0 of the immunoSEQ assay ran at survey level. Profiled with immunoSEQ multiplex PCR; TCRdb holds only in-frame clones, not every one. The data contain about 30,000 clones, 85% to 90% of them singletons. The rearrangement links TRBV4-1 to TRBJ2-7; TRBD2 might be the D (5 bases). The receptor was derived from a man between 50 and 59 years old with HIV. Sequenced material: unsorted PBMCs, taken 3.2 years before starting antiretroviral therapy. In DNA form, the CDR3 reads TGCGCCAGCAGCCCTACAGCCGGACTTTACGAGCAGTACTTC. It codes for CASSPTAGLYEQYF.